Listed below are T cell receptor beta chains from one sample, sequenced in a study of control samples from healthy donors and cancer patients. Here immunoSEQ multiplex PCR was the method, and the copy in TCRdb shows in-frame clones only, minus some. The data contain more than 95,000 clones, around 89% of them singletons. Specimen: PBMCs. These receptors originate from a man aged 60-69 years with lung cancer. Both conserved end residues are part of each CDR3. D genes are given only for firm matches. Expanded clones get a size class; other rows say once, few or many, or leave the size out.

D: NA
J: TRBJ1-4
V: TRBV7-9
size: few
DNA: TGTGCCAGCAGGGTCTCAACTAATGAAAAACTGTTTTTT
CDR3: CASRVSTNEKLFF

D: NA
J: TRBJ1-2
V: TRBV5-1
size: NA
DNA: TGCGCCAGCAGCCCGGACAACCCCGATAACTATGGCTACACCTTC
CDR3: CASSPDNPDNYGYTF

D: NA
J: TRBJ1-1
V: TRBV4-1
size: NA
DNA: TGCGCCAGCAGCCCCCAGGGATACATGAACACTGAAGCTTTCTTT
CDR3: CASSPQGYMNTEAFF

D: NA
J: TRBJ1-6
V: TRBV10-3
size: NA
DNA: TGTGCCATCAGTGAAAGTAATTCACCCCTCCACTTT
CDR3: CAISESNSPLHF

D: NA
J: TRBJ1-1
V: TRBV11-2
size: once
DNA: TGTGCCAGCAGCTTAGTTAACTCAGGAAGAGCTTTCTTT
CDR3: CASSLVNSGRAFF

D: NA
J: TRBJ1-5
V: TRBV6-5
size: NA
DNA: TGTGCCAGCAGTTACTCGGGGGGGAATCAGCCCCAGCATTTT
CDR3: CASSYSGGNQPQHF

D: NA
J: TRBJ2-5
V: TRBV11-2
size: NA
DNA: TGTGCCAGCAGCTTAGGGGGGGTCTCGGGAGAGACCCAGTACTTC
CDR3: CASSLGGVSGETQYF

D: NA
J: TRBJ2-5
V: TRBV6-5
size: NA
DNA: TGTGCCAGCAGTCTACTCCCCCGGGGGCAAGAGACCCAGTACTTC
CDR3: CASSLLPRGQETQYF

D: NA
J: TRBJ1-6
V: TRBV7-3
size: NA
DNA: TGTGCCAGCAGCTCCAAAGGGGGACGAAGCTCCTATAATTCACCCCTCCACTTT
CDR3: CASSSKGGRSSYNSPLHF

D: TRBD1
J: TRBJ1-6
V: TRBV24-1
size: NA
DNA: TGTGCCACCAGTGACGCGGGACAGGGGGACAATTCACCCCTCCACTTT
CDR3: CATSDAGQGDNSPLHF

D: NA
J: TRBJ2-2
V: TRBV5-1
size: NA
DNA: TGCGCCAGCGATCAGACGGGCCTCGGGGAGCTGTTTTTT
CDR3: CASDQTGLGELFF

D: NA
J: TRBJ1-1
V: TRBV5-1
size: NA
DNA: NA
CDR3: CASSLVSGPGTTEAFF

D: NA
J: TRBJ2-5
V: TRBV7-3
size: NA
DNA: TGTGCCAGCAGCTTAAGGTCCGGTGACAGGCGGTACTTC
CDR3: CASSLRSGDRRYF

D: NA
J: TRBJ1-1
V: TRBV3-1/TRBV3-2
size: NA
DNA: TGTGCCAGCAGCCAACCCGGGGGGAACACTGAAGCTTTCTTT
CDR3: CASSQPGGNTEAFF

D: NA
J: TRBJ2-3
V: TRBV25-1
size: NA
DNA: TGTGCCAGCAGTGAAGGTCCAGCTAGCACAGATACGCAGTATTTT
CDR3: CASSEGPASTDTQYF

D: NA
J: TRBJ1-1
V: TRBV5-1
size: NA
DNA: TGCGCCAGCAGCTTGGCGACAGCCCTGAACACTGAAGCTTTCTTT
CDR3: CASSLATALNTEAFF

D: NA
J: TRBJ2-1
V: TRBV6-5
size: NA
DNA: TGTGCCAGCAAAACACCCCCGGGCAATGAGCAGTTCTTC
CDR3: CASKTPPGNEQFF

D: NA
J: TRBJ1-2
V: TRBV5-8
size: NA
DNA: TGTGCCAGCAGCTTGGCCCCAAGGACAAACTATGGCTACACCTTC
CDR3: CASSLAPRTNYGYTF

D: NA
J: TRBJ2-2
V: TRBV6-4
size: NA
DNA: TGTGCCAGCAGTAAAGGGGAAGGCGGGGAGCTGTTTTTT
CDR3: CASSKGEGGELFF

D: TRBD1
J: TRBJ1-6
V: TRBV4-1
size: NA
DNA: TGCGCCAGCAGTCTCGGGACAGGGAGATCACCCCTCCACTTT
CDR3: CASSLGTGRSPLHF

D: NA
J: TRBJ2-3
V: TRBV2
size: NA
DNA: TGTGCCAGCAGTGAAAGCACAGATACGCAGTATTTT
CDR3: CASSESTDTQYF

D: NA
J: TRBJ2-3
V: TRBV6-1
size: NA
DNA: TGTGCCAGCAGTGAAGGGGGACGTGGCCTGTATTTT
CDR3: CASSEGGRGLYF

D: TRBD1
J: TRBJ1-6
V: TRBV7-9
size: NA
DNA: TGTGCCAGCGGCTTTGGACAGGGGAATTCACCCCTCCACTTT
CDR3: CASGFGQGNSPLHF

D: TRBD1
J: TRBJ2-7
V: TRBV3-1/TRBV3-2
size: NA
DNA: TGTGCCAGCAGCGGGACAGGGGGAAACTACGAGCAGTACTTC
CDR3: CASSGTGGNYEQYF

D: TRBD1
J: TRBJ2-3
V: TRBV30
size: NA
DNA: TGTGCCTGGACTGACAGGGGGGGACACAAAGATACGCAGTATTTT
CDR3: CAWTDRGGHKDTQYF

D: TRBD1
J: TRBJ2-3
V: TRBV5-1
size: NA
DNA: TGCGCCAGCAGCCGGGACAGGGTGACAGATACGCAGTATTTT
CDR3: CASSRDRVTDTQYF

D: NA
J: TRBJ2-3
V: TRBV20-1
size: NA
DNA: TGCAGTGTCAAGGGGTCAGATACGCAGTATTTT
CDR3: CSVKGSDTQYF

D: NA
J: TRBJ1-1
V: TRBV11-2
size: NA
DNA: TGTGCCAGCAGCCTTACCAGCCGACTCCGACGGGGAAACACTGAAGCTTTCTTT
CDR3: CASSLTSRLRRGNTEAFF

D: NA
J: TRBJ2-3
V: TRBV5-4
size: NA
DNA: TGTGCCAGCAGCTCGGCCAGCCAGGGCCCAGGAGATACGCAGTATTTT
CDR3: CASSSASQGPGDTQYF

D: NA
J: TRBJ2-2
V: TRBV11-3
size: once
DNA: TGTGCCAGCAGCTTTTTCGGGGAAGCCGGGGAGCTGTTTTTT
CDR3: CASSFFGEAGELFF

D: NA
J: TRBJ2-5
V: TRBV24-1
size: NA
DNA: TGTGCCACCAGTGATTCAAGGGGCAGCGATCAAGAGACCCAGTACTTC
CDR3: CATSDSRGSDQETQYF

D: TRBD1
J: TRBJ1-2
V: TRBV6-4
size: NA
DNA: TGTGCCAGCAGTGACTCGATGGGACAGGCCCAAGCACCCTATGGCTACACCTTC
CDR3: CASSDSMGQAQAPYGYTF

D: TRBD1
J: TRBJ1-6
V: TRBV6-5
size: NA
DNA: TGTGCCAGCCGGGACAGTAATTCACCCCTCCACTTT
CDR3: CASRDSNSPLHF

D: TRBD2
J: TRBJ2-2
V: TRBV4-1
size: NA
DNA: TGCGCCAGCAGCCAAGGGCGCGCGGGGGGCGGAATCACCGGGGAGCTGTTTTTT
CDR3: CASSQGRAGGGITGELFF

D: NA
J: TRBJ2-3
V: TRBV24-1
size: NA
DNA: TGTGCCACCAGTGATCCGGTTCGCACAGATACGCAGTATTTT
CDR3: CATSDPVRTDTQYF

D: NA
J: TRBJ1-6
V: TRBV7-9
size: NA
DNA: TGTGCCAGCAGCCTAACCAAGTCACCCCTCCACTTT
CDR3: CASSLTKSPLHF

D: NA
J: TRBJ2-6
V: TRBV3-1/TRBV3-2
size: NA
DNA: TGTGCCAGCAGCAATATCGTGATGGGTCCCGGGGCCAACGTCCTGACTTTC
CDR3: CASSNIVMGPGANVLTF

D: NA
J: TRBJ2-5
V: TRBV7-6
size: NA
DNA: TGTGCCAGCAGCCACGGGGCAGGTGTAGGGCAAGAGACCCAGTACTTC
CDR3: CASSHGAGVGQETQYF

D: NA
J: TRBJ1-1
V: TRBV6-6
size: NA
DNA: TGTGCCACCCAAACAGAGAACACTGAAGCTTTCTTT
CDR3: CATQTENTEAFF

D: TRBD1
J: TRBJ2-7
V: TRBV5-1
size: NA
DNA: TGCGCCAGCAGCTTCCGGGACAGGGTTTGGGAGCAGTACTTC
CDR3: CASSFRDRVWEQYF

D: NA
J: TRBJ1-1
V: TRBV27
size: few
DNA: TGTGCCAGCAGGCAGGGGACGAACACTGAAGCTTTCTTT
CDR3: CASRQGTNTEAFF

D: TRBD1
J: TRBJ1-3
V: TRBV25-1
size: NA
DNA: TGTGCCAGCAGTGCCGACAGGGGCTCTGGAAACACCATATATTTT
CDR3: CASSADRGSGNTIYF

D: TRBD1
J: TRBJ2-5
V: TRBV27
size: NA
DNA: TGTGCCAGCAGTAGTGTTATGACAGGGCAAACGGAGACCCAGTACTTC
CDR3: CASSSVMTGQTETQYF

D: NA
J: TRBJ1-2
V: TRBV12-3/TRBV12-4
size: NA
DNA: TGTGCCAGCACCCCACAGGTGTACTATGGCTACACCTTC
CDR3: CASTPQVYYGYTF